This T cell receptor beta chain emerged from a study of cytomegalovirus exposure and HLA in healthy donors. General study points: The study designated 150 to 200 TCR beta chains cytomegalovirus-associated. Segments of the TCR beta V type were, in most cases, productive about 87% or about 30% of the time in an earlier analysis. According to a later analysis, most TCR beta chains associated with CMV appeared HLA-restricted.

This clone was seen only a few times. The antigen is undetermined. Primers for the PCR totalled 60 Vbeta and 13 Jbeta. Assay used: immunoSEQ multiplex PCR; TCRdb lists only in-frame clones, some missing. Of roughly 130,000 clones listed, less than 85% were seen once; the top ten hold over 1.5%. Germline loops: CDR1 MDHEN, CDR2 SYDVKM. This CDR3 has 16 residues. The junction had 7 bases not matched to a gene; V was cut back by 7 bases and J by 1 base. The TCR comes from a man between 40 and 49 years old in good health and CMV-seronegative. Sequenced sample: PBMCs. V usage is TRBV28 and J usage is TRBJ2-7, with 13 bases fitting TRBD2. CDR3 region: CASNPLAGGLSYEQYF. DNA of the CDR3: TGTGCCAGCAATCCACTAGCGGGGGGGCTTTCCTACGAGCAGTACTTC.